These 27 T cell receptor beta chains were sequenced from one sample in a study of blood T cell repertoires in COVID-19. Sequenced by immunoSEQ multiplex PCR; TCRdb stores in-frame clones only, minus some. The data show approximately 210,000 clones, with 82% seen just once and 3% to 4.5% held by the top ten. The sample taken for sequencing was peripheral blood. The receptors originated from a woman older than 75 with acute or convalescent COVID-19.

A remark on this clone: Other DNA sequences from this sample encode an identical CDR3 as well. The chain uses TRBV3-1 (or the pseudogene TRBV3-2) and TRBJ1-2; D ambiguous. This CDR3 region has 14 residues. Germline loops: CDR1 LGHDT, CDR2 YNNKEL (reference sequence). Trimming stripped 1 base from V and 0 bases from J, with 6 bases between. CDR3 bases: TGTGCCAGCAGCCAAGGTCAGGCTAACTATGGCTACACCTTC. Translation gives CASSQGQANYGYTF.

Worth noting for this clone: At the DNA level, this CDR3 is encoded by other sequences in the same sample as well. The chain recombines TRBV11-1 with TRBJ1-1; D not resolved. CDR3 length: 12 amino acids. V was clipped by 3 bases and J by 1 base, with 3 bases between them. Germline CDR1 SGHAT, CDR2 FQDESV (reference sequence). The CDR3 spells CASSFRNTEAFF. The DNA of the CDR3 is TGTGCCAGCAGCTTCAGGAACACTGAAGCTTTCTTT. Based on the CDR3 plus reference TRBV11-1 and TRBJ1-1, the full variable domain is EAEVAQSPRYKITEKSQAVAFWCDPISGHATLYWYRQILGQGPELLVQFQDESVVDDSQLPKDRFSAERLKGVDSTLKIQPAELGDSAMYLCASSFRNTEAFFGQGTRLTVV.

The rearrangement uses TRBV7-9 and TRBJ1-1, with 7 bases that match TRBD1. The CDR3 is 14 residues long. Trimming cost V 2 bases and J 5 bases; bases outside gene matches: 5. Germline loops: CDR1 SEHNR, CDR2 FQNEAQ (reference sequence). The CDR3 DNA is TGTGCCAGCAGCTTACAGACAGGGATGACTGAAGCTTTCTTT. Translation gives CASSLQTGMTEAFF.

The rearrangement links TRBV18 to TRBJ1-2; D might be TRBD1 (5 bases). The germline V gene has CDR1 KGHSH and CDR2 LQKENI. V lost 6 bases and J 7 bases, leaving 9 bases between the germline ends. The CDR3 runs to 11 residues. DNA for the CDR3: TGTGCCAGCTCGCGGGGGAGTGGCTACACCTTC. The encoded protein is CASSRGSGYTF.

The chain combines TRBV6-5 with TRBJ1-3; TRBD1 might be the D (6 bases). The CDR3 length is 15 residues. Germline CDR1 MNHEY, CDR2 SVGAGI. V dropped 4 bases and J dropped 3 bases, with 13 bases sitting between them. Here the CDR3 reads CASSLGDTFGNTIYF. As DNA, the CDR3 is TGTGCCAGCAGTTTAGGGGACACCTTTGGAAACACCATATATTTT.

Here the CDR3 DNA reads TGTGCCAGCAGTTTATTGGGAGGCGGGGGGAGCTCCTACAATGAGCAGTTCTTC. Encoded protein: CASSLLGGGGSSYNEQFF. This rearrangement joins TRBV27 to TRBJ2-1, with 8 bases lining up with TRBD2. Germline CDR1 and CDR2: MNHEY and SMNVEV (reference sequence). This CDR3 spans 18 amino acids. V lost 1 base, J lost 0 bases, and 8 bases stayed unmatched.

The chain employs TRBV6-6 and TRBJ2-7; the match to TRBD1 covers 7 bases. CDR1 is MNHNY and CDR2 is SVGAGI in the germline V gene (reference sequence). This CDR3 comprises 16 residues. V lost 4 bases, J lost 0 bases, and 9 bases stayed unmatched. For the CDR3, the DNA is TGTGCCAGCAGTTTAGCGTACGGGACAGCCTCCTACGAGCAGTACTTC. Translation gives CASSLAYGTASYEQYF.

CDR3 in amino acids: CASSTYRGMSTEAFF. CDR3 sequence (DNA): TGTGCCAGCAGCACGTACAGGGGGATGAGTACTGAAGCTTTCTTT. The J gene is TRBJ1-1, the V gene TRBV7-8, with 8 bases fitting TRBD1. V shed 5 bases, J shed 5 bases, and the junction held 10 bases outside the gene matches. The CDR3 has 15 amino acids. Germline V gene lookup returns CDR1 SGHVS and CDR2 FQNEAQ.

Worth noting for this clone: This specimen includes other DNA sequences encoding the same CDR3. The V call is TRBV10-3, the J call TRBJ1-1, with TRBD1 matching over 7 bases. Germline V gene data show CDR1 as ENHRY and CDR2 as SYGVKD. This CDR3 is built from 14 residues. The J segment lost 1 base and the V segment lost 2 bases, leaving 1 base of the junction unmatched. The CDR3 DNA sequence: TGTGCCATCAGTGAGAGACAGGGGAACACTGAAGCTTTCTTT. Protein sequence: CAISERQGNTEAFF.

The chain combines TRBV4-3 with TRBJ2-3; TRBD2 agrees at 10 bases. V shed 4 bases, J shed 5 bases, and the junction held 3 bases outside the gene matches. Germline-derived CDR1 and CDR2 are LGHNA and YSLEER. This CDR3 is 14 amino acids long. The CDR3, as DNA: TGCGCCAGCAGCCCTGGACTAGCGGTAGATACGCAGTATTTT. This encodes CASSPGLAVDTQYF.

J is TRBJ2-1 and V is TRBV11-3; TRBD1 agrees at 8 bases. The CDR3 runs to 16 residues. Germline V gives CDR1 SGHNT, CDR2 YENEEA. The trim removed 3 bases at V and 3 bases at J, leaving 7 bases unmatched. The chain's CDR3 is CASSFTQGVGYNEQFF. The CDR3 DNA follows: TGTGCCAGCAGCTTTACACAGGGGGTCGGCTACAATGAGCAGTTCTTC.

The chain combines TRBV5-1 with TRBJ2-5; a weak D match, TRBD1 (6 bases). V was trimmed by 0 bases and J by 4 bases, leaving 16 bases between them. Germline V gene lookup returns CDR1 SGHRS and CDR2 YFSETQ. The CDR3 is 16 residues long. The CDR3 nucleotides are TGCGCCAGCAGCTTGGCCGCTCAGGGGATGAGAGAGACCCAGTACTTC. It codes for CASSLAAQGMRETQYF.

The chain recombines TRBV6-5 with TRBJ1-2, with 9 bases identical to TRBD1. CDR3 length: 13 residues. V lost 5 bases, J lost 5 bases, and 3 bases stayed unmatched. Germline V gives CDR1 MNHEY, CDR2 SVGAGI. CDR3 nucleotide sequence: TGTGCCAGCAGTCGACAGGGGGTATATGGCTACACCTTC. Translation gives CASSRQGVYGYTF.

This clone was counted between two and nine times. V and J are TRBV6-5 and TRBJ1-1, with D uncertain. The CDR3 spans 14 residues. With 9 bases removed from V and 0 bases from J, the gap between germline ends came to 14 bases. CDR1 and CDR2 (germline): MNHEY, SVGAGI. The CDR3 region is CASTEPGLNTEAFF. For the CDR3, the DNA is TGTGCCAGTACGGAACCGGGGTTGAACACTGAAGCTTTCTTT.

The chain joins TRBV30 to TRBJ1-2; TRBD1 matches at 8 bases. The CDR3 is made up of 15 amino acids. Germline CDR1 GTSNPN, CDR2 SVGIG (reference sequence). V shed 3 bases, J shed 3 bases, and the junction held 9 bases outside the gene matches. As DNA, the CDR3 is TGTGCCTGGAGCCCCCTACAGGGGGAATACTATGGCTACACCTTC. Translating it yields CAWSPLQGEYYGYTF.

The V call is TRBV6-6, the J call TRBJ2-6, with D unclear. Trimming shortened V by 5 bases and J by 0 bases, and 23 bases separated the two germline ends. Germline loops: CDR1 MNHNY, CDR2 SVGAGI (reference sequence). There are 20 residues in the CDR3. In DNA form, the CDR3 reads TGTGCCAGCAGTCGACGAACTTATTTCGAATATCGCTCTGGGGCCAACGTCCTGACTTTC. As protein: CASSRRTYFEYRSGANVLTF.

The rearrangement joins TRBV6-6 to TRBJ2-5, with TRBD1 identical over 7 bases. Trimming at V came to 6 bases and at J to 5 bases, leaving 9 bases not matched to a gene. Looked up from germline, CDR1 is MNHNY and CDR2 is SVGAGI (reference sequence). The CDR3 has 14 residues. CDR3 DNA: TGTGCCAGCAGCCAACAGGGGATCGGGGAGACCCAGTACTTC. It codes for CASSQQGIGETQYF.

The chain uses TRBV5-1 and TRBJ1-3; TRBD1 matches 8 bases. The CDR3 length is 15 residues. V was pared by 5 bases and J by 0 bases, with 4 bases of the junction left unmatched. Germline-derived CDR1 and CDR2 are SGHRS and YFSETQ. In nucleotides, the CDR3 is TGCGCCAGCAGTAGGACAGGGAGCTCTGGAAACACCATATATTTT. The encoded protein is CASSRTGSSGNTIYF.

The DNA of the CDR3 is TGTGCCAGCACCTCTTCGGCAGGGAAGAACTATGGCTACACCTTC. Translated, it gives CASTSSAGKNYGYTF. The chain carries TRBV5-4 and TRBJ1-2, with D possibly being TRBD1 (5 bases). Trimming pared 6 bases from V and 2 bases from J, leaving 17 bases between. CDR3 length: 15 residues. From germline, CDR1 is SGHNT and CDR2 YYREEE (reference sequence).

V gene TRBV5-1 combines with J gene TRBJ1-3, with D possibly being TRBD1 (5 bases). CDR1 SGHRS and CDR2 YFSETQ come from the germline V gene. V was clipped by 0 bases and J by 0 bases, with 10 bases between them. The CDR3 contains 16 residues. CDR3 sequence: CASSLGQPSSGNTIYF. Written as DNA, the CDR3 is TGCGCCAGCAGCTTGGGACAGCCGAGCTCTGGAAACACCATATATTTT.

This chain links TRBV28 with TRBJ1-3, with unresolved D. The V gene lost 7 bases and the J gene lost 2 bases, with 9 bases spanning the gap. The CDR3 covers 13 residues. Germline V CDR1 and CDR2: MDHEN, SYDVKM. This CDR3 reads CASTGSAGNTIYF. In DNA form, the CDR3 reads TGTGCCAGCACGGGGTCAGCTGGAAACACCATATATTTT.

On this clone itself: The same CDR3 arises from other DNA sequences in this sample as well. The chain uses TRBV5-1 and TRBJ2-3; D gene unclear. The CDR3 contains 16 residues. Trimming removed 0 bases from V and 1 base from J, with 12 bases in between. Germline loops: CDR1 SGHRS, CDR2 YFSETQ. The CDR3 sequence is CASSLAGPSGTDTQYF. CDR3 in DNA: TGCGCCAGCAGCTTGGCCGGTCCCTCGGGCACAGATACGCAGTATTTT.

The V call is TRBV11-3, the J call TRBJ1-4; perhaps TRBD1 as D (5 bases). Germline values: CDR1 SGHNT, CDR2 YENEEA. V lost 5 bases and J 8 bases, leaving 18 bases between the germline ends. The CDR3 runs 15 residues. The CDR3 spells CASSPRGGEKEKLFF. The CDR3 nucleotides read TGTGCCAGCAGCCCCCGGGGGGGAGAGAAGGAAAAACTGTTTTTT.

This chain connects TRBV12-3 or TRBV12-4 to TRBJ2-7; D remains ambiguous. Between the trimmed V and J ends, which lost 3 bases and 9 bases, there was a span of 12 bases. The CDR3 covers 12 residues. The CDR3 DNA follows: TGTGCCAGCAGTTTTGGGCCCTACATGCAGTACTTC. The encoded protein is CASSFGPYMQYF.

This rearrangement joins TRBV6-6 to TRBJ1-1; D perhaps matches TRBD1 (5 bases). The CDR3 sequence is 15 residues long. Trimming took 3 bases from V and 1 from J, leaving 12 bases between them. Germline values: CDR1 MNHNY, CDR2 SVGAGI (reference sequence). CDR3: CASSYFTGPNTEAFF. The DNA of the CDR3 is TGTGCCAGCAGTTATTTCACAGGCCCGAACACTGAAGCTTTCTTT.

This clone was seen once. The CDR3 region is CASSQGPGRATEAFF. CDR3 in DNA: TGTGCCAGCAGCCAAGGACCAGGGAGGGCCACTGAAGCTTTCTTT. The chain joins TRBV3-1 (or the pseudogene TRBV3-2) to TRBJ1-1; possible D gene TRBD1, 5 bases. The CDR3 spans 15 residues. From germline, CDR1 is LGHDT and CDR2 YNNKEL (reference sequence). V lost 1 base and J lost 4, with 13 bases in between.

The CDR3 protein is CASGFTGQNTEAFF. The CDR3, as DNA: TGTGCTAGTGGATTTACAGGGCAGAACACTGAAGCTTTCTTT. The J gene is TRBJ1-1, the V gene TRBV12-5, with D maybe TRBD1 (6 bases). CDR1 is LGHNT and CDR2 is FRNRAP in the germline V gene. The CDR3 totals 14 residues. V shed 6 bases and J shed 1 base, with 12 bases lying between them.